This T cell receptor beta chain was sequenced in a study of PD-L1 blockade in urothelial cancer. The time point was: peripheral blood 6 weeks after treatment start. Per patient, between 1 and 8 samples were collected at pretreatment and on-treatment time points. Repertoires were generated with immunoSEQ multiplex PCR, while TCRdb's copy carries only in-frame clones and drops some. The top ten clones hold under 3% of a sample with fewer than 30,000 clones, around 80% of them seen once. This clonotype originated in a man between 65 and 85 years old with urothelial cancer. The sequencing here drew on PBMCs, taken around atezolizumab (anti-PD-L1) treatment.

In DNA, the CDR3 is TGTGCCAGCAGCTTAAAGGTGTCTAGCGGGAAAGATGAGCAGTTCTTC. Protein product: CASSLKVSSGKDEQFF. This chain uses TRBV7-3 with TRBJ2-1; TRBD2 aligns across 9 bases. The J segment lost 8 bases and the V segment lost 1 base, leaving 9 bases of the junction unmatched. This CDR3 has 16 residues. The germline CDR1 and CDR2 sequences are SGHTA and FQGTGA.